In this sample, the clone carrying this T cell receptor (beta chain) turned up a few times. From RNA transcripts, TCR beta CDR3 regions were amplified. The HTBI primer set served for first-round RT-PCR of the TCR CDR3. TCRdb reanalysed the multiplex PCR reads using MiXCR and keeps one entry per CDR3 protein. The sample consists of about half a million distinct CDR3 sequences, around 22% of them appearing once. The germline V gene encodes CDR1 SNHLY and CDR2 FYNNEI. CDR3 length: 15 residues. Trimming shortened V by 4 bases and J by 0 bases, and 9 bases separated the two germline ends. The study based diagnoses on clinical symptoms, serum thyroxine and TRAb, thyroid ultrasound and orbital computed tomography. This sample is drawn from a study of T cells in Graves' hyperthyroidism and ophthalmopathy.

This receptor was obtained from a woman in her thirties with Graves' ophthalmopathy. The source material was blood. V gene TRBV2 combines with J gene TRBJ2-2; no clear D gene. CDR3 sequence: CASSAALANTGELFF. The CDR3 region has the DNA TGTGCCAGCAGTGCAGCGCTCGCGAACACCGGGGAGCTGTTTTTT.